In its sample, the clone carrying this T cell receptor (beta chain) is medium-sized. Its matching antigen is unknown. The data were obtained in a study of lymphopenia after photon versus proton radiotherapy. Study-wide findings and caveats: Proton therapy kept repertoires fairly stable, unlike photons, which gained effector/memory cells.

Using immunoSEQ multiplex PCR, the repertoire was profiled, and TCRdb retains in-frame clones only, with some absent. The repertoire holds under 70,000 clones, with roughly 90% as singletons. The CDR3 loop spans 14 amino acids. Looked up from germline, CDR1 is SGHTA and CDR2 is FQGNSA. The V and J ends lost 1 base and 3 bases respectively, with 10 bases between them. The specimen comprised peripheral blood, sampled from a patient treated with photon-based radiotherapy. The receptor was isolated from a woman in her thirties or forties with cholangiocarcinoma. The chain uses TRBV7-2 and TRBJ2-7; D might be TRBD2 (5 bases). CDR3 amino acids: CASSLVSGFYEQYF. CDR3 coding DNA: TGTGCCAGCAGCTTAGTGAGCGGCTTCTACGAGCAGTACTTC. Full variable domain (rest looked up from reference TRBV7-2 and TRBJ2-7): GAGVSQSPSNKVTEKGKDVELRCDPISGHTALYWYRQSLGQGLEFLIYFQGNSAPDKSGLPSDRFSAERTGGSVSTLTIQRTQQEDSAVYLCASSLVSGFYEQYFGPGTRLTVT.